This TCR beta chain was identified during a study of T-cell reconstitution after alpha-beta-depleted transplantation in children. A TCRbeta library incorporating unique molecular identifiers was prepared. Each CDR3 protein gets one entry after TCRdb re-called the PCR reads with MiXCR. Seen here are hundreds of thousands of distinct CDR3 sequences, roughly 15% observed once, and the top ten hold around 0.96%. The source of this sequence is a human donor who donated a stem cell graft to a child with acute myeloid leukemia. Sample: PBMCs from the stem cell graft donor, taken from the stem cell graft.

The CDR3 here is CASSLPGQGVRDGFF. The CDR3 bases are TGTGCCAGCAGTTTACCGGGACAGGGGGTCAGAGATGGTTTCTTT. The chain recombines TRBV2 with TRBJ1-1, with 11 bases lining up with TRBD1. Germline lookup yields CDR1 SNHLY and CDR2 FYNNEI. The CDR3 contains 15 residues. V was clipped by 5 bases and J by 13 bases; unmatched bases: 15.